A selection of T cell receptor beta chains follows, all from one sample in a study of T cells expressing NK-cell markers. From the 5' RACE reads, TCRdb lists one entry per CDR3 protein and no DNA. Its clone listing holds fewer than 400,000 distinct CDR3 sequences. The specimen was blood T cells: a sorted CD56 or NKG2C T cell subset, CD4+ or CD8+ T cells, or bulk PBMC T cells (not recorded which). These receptors originate from a woman aged 45-65 years in good health. Both conserved end residues are part of each CDR3.

j_call | v_call | cdr3_aa
TRBJ1-5 | TRBV5-5 | CASSLAEQGMGNQPQHF
TRBJ2-1 | TRBV6-6 | CASSYVTGDEQFF
TRBJ1-5 | TRBV10-3 | CAIREQVGGNQPQHF
TRBJ2-3 | TRBV7-8 | CASSPTRLASTDTQYF
TRBJ1-2 | TRBV9 | CASNNGPGQSVGYGYTF
TRBJ2-2 | TRBV12-3/TRBV12-4 | CASSTTLAGGVGELFF
TRBJ1-1 | TRBV5-5 | CASSLAGGSTEAFF
TRBJ2-3 | TRBV27 | CASSFGDNTDTQYF
TRBJ2-3 | TRBV27 | CASRLLSSDTQYF
TRBJ2-1 | TRBV12-3/TRBV12-4 | CASSPGDPPGFF
TRBJ2-3 | TRBV5-1 | CASSPRLAGADTDTQYF
TRBJ2-7 | TRBV6-2/TRBV6-3 | CASSYLDRLNEQYF
TRBJ2-3 | TRBV11-1 | CASSLLGRDTDTQYF